Following are 6 T cell receptor beta chains from one sample sequenced in a study of human T cells and chemical hapten exposure. TCRdb ran MiXCR on the RACE reads and lists one entry per CDR3 protein. The profile covers approximately 400,000 distinct CDR3 sequences, with approximately 5.1% appearing a single time and 2.5% to 3% taken by the ten largest. Sample time point: pre-sensitization, week 0. Treatment here: therapeutic diphenylcyclopropenone sensitization with weekly scalp DPC. This specimen was whole blood, taken in connection with sensitization to the hapten diphenylcyclopropenone (DPC). These receptors all come from a woman between 50 and 59 years old with alopecia areata. Some clones in this sample may be carry-over from other donors' samples.

This clonotype was detected only a few times. This chain links TRBV5-1 with TRBJ2-1, with 10 bases fitting TRBD2. Germline V gene data show CDR1 as SGHRS and CDR2 as YFSETQ. J gave up 4 bases and V 7 bases, and 5 bases lay outside the gene matches. CDR3 length equals 14 residues. CDR3: CASASGGDYNEQFF. The CDR3 DNA reads as TGCGCCAGCGCAAGCGGGGGGGATTACAATGAGCAGTTCTTC.

V and J are TRBV12-3 or TRBV12-4 and TRBJ2-7, with D unclear. Trimming took off 0 bases at V and 9 bases at J, with 9 bases between the two ends. This CDR3 contains 12 residues. The CDR3 region is CASSLAERRQYF. CDR3 DNA sequence: TGTGCCAGCAGTTTAGCGGAAAGGCGGCAGTACTTC.

The chain uses TRBV30 and TRBJ1-1, with 7 bases identical to TRBD1. Germline CDR1 reads GTSNPN; CDR2 reads SVGIG (reference sequence). With 1 base clipped from V and 5 bases from J, the junction kept 1 base outside the gene matches. The CDR3 is made up of 12 amino acids. CDR3 sequence reads: CAWSGRGTEAFF. CDR3 bases: TGTGCCTGGAGTGGCAGGGGGACTGAAGCTTTCTTT.

This clonotype appeared many times. The genes are TRBV12-3 or TRBV12-4 and TRBJ1-1; 9 nucleotides match TRBD1. This CDR3 region has 14 residues. V shed 6 bases and J 2 bases; nucleotides not matched to a gene: 4. The chain's CDR3 is CASRRTGVNTEAFF. The CDR3 DNA reads TGTGCCAGCAGGCGGACAGGGGTTAACACTGAAGCTTTCTTT.

This clonotype was observed many times. The chain couples TRBV13 to TRBJ2-1, with 7 bases identical to TRBD2. The CDR3 runs to 12 residues. Germline V gene sequence: CDR1 PRHDT, CDR2 FYEKMQ (reference sequence). Trimming took 6 bases from V and 9 from J; bases not matched to a gene: 5. In DNA, the CDR3 is TGTGCCAGCAGTCTCCAGCGGGGTGAGCAGTTCTTC. The encoded protein is CASSLQRGEQFF.

The table lists this clonotype with many counts. This chain joins TRBV28 and TRBJ1-5, with a tentative D call TRBD1 (6 bases). The CDR3 has 14 amino acids. Looked up from germline, CDR1 is MDHEN and CDR2 is SYDVKM. V lost 9 bases to trimming and J lost 5 bases, with 17 bases between them. The CDR3 is CASYAGEGYQPQHF. The CDR3 coding sequence is TGTGCCAGTTATGCAGGGGAGGGCTATCAGCCCCAGCATTTT.